One sample yielded the 6 T cell receptor beta chains listed below, sequenced in a study of blood T cell repertoires in COVID-19. Sequenced by immunoSEQ multiplex PCR; TCRdb stores in-frame clones only, minus some. The sample includes approximately 260,000 clones, 75% to 90% of them seen just once. The sequencing input was peripheral blood. The source of these receptors is a man in his 60s who had recovered from COVID-19.

The chain recombines TRBV11-2 with TRBJ2-5; D remains ambiguous. The germline V gene encodes CDR1 SGHAT and CDR2 FQNNGV. V lost 1 base and J 2 bases, leaving 11 bases between the germline ends. CDR3 length: 15 amino acids. DNA for the CDR3: TGTGCCAGCAGCTTAGTTTACTCGTATCAAGAGACCCAGTACTTC. It specifies CASSLVYSYQETQYF.

The CDR3 region has the DNA TGTGCCAGCAGCGTAGCTTTAAGTGGGGGGGCCTCAGATACGCAGTATTTT. The encoded protein is CASSVALSGGASDTQYF. J is TRBJ2-3 and V is TRBV9, with D perhaps matching TRBD2 (7 bases). V was clipped by 0 bases and J by 4 bases, with 18 bases between them. This CDR3 region has 17 residues. Per the germline V gene, CDR1 is SGDLS and CDR2 is YYNGEE.

The count of this clone is one. This chain connects TRBV28 to TRBJ1-4; 7 bases align to TRBD1. With 3 bases clipped from V and 4 bases from J, the junction kept 14 bases outside the gene matches. The CDR3 has 18 amino acids. Germline CDR1 reads MDHEN; CDR2 reads SYDVKM. The CDR3 loop reads CASSLGGMEGANNEKLFF. The CDR3 DNA reads as TGTGCCAGCAGTTTGGGTGGGATGGAGGGGGCTAATAATGAAAAACTGTTTTTT.

The CDR3 DNA reads TGTGCCAGCAAGACAGGGAGTTTTAATTCACCCCTCCACTTT. As protein: CASKTGSFNSPLHF. The chain carries TRBV6-5 and TRBJ1-6, with TRBD1 matching over 7 bases. The CDR3 length is 14 residues. V lost 7 bases, J lost 6 bases, and 6 bases stayed unmatched. CDR1 and CDR2 from the germline V gene are MNHEY and SVGAGI.

The gene calls are TRBV25-1 and TRBJ2-5, with 10 bases lining up with TRBD1. CDR1 is MGHDK, CDR2 SYGVNS, per germline. J gave up 5 bases and V 7 bases, and 7 bases lay outside the gene matches. This CDR3 contains 14 residues. CDR3 protein: CASTATGGFETQYF. CDR3 DNA: TGTGCCAGCACCGCGACAGGGGGCTTCGAGACCCAGTACTTC.

This chain connects TRBV14 to TRBJ2-3; 10 bases agree with TRBD2. Germline-derived CDR1 and CDR2 are SGHDN and FVKESK. The CDR3 sequence is 17 residues long. J lost 4 bases, V lost 2 bases, and 9 bases had no gene match. The CDR3 loop reads CASSQRLSGGVADTQYF. Here the CDR3 DNA reads TGTGCCAGCAGCCAACGCCTCAGCGGGGGGGTAGCAGATACGCAGTATTTT.